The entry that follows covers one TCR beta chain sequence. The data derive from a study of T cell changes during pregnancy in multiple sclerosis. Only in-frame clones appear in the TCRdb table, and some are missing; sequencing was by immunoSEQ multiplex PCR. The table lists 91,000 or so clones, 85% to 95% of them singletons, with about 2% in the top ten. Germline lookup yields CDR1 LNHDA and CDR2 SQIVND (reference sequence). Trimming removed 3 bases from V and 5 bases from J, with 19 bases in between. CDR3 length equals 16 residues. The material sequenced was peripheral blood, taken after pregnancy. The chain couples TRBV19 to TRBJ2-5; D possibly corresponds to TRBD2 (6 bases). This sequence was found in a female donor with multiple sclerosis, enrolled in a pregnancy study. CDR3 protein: CASSIDPGTPIETQYF. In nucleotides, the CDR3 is TGTGCCAGTAGTATCGACCCCGGGACTCCCATCGAGACCCAGTACTTC.